This paragraph reports one T cell receptor beta chain. What it binds is unknown. Primed by a sample-barcoded 5' primer and a J-beta primer mix, a second PCR proceeded for about 7 to 11 cycles. Tags on each cDNA molecule came from a template-switch adaptor with 12 random nucleotides. TCRdb reprocessed the 5' RACE reads via MiXCR and lists one record per CDR3 protein. In the table there are roughly 2 million distinct CDR3 sequences, roughly 52% of which are singletons. This sample was included in a study of blood T cells in healthy people across ages. Findings and caveats of the study: Bulk PBMC profiling left naive and antigen-experienced comparisons inconclusive. It was held that diversity estimates obtained from one million T cells represented underestimates.

Samples each yielded at least 5.5 micrograms of total RNA. This CDR3 is 15 amino acids long. V shed 6 bases and J 12 bases; nucleotides not matched to a gene: 14. Source material: blood. The sequence derives from a woman in her forties in good health. The rearrangement joins TRBV12-3 or TRBV12-4 to TRBJ2-6; TRBD1 matches 7 bases. CDR3 loop: CASSPSRTGASVLTF. The CDR3, as DNA: TGTGCCAGCAGCCCTTCCAGGACAGGTGCCTCCGTCCTGACTTTC.